The clone carrying this TCR beta chain was counted only a few times. Its specificity is not known. These data are taken from a study of blood T cells in healthy people across ages. Whole-study results and caveats: TCR beta diversity per million T cells fell roughly linearly with age.

The use of a sample-barcoded 5' primer and a J-beta primer mix characterized a second PCR of roughly 7 to 11 cycles. TCRdb called the 5' RACE reads again in MiXCR, with one record for every CDR3 protein. In the table there are 900,000 to 950,000 distinct CDR3 sequences, just under 30% of which are singletons. V shed 5 bases and J 5 bases; nucleotides not matched to a gene: 11. CDR3 size: 15 residues. The same specimen was also included in a second study, on T cells of mothers and their children.

The V and J genes are TRBV12-3 or TRBV12-4 and TRBJ1-1, with TRBD1 matching over 7 bases. Sequenced input: blood. This TCR came from a woman in her thirties or forties in good health. The chain's CDR3 is CASSPRGLRGTEAFF. In DNA, the CDR3 is TGTGCCAGCAGTCCTAGGGGTCTCAGGGGGACTGAAGCTTTCTTT.